These T cell receptor beta chains were read from a single sample in a study of T cell responses to AZD1222 COVID-19 vaccine. TCRdb keeps only in-frame clones here, not all; method: immunoSEQ multiplex PCR. Of 84,000 or so clones listed, roughly nine tenths were seen once; the top ten hold 2.2%. Here the sequenced sample was peripheral blood, taken on day 0 of AZD1222 vaccination. These receptor sequences come from an adult in good health. The CDR3 runs from the conserved cysteine through the conserved F or W. The order of the fields is CDR3 protein, CDR3 DNA, clone size, V gene, D gene, J gene. The D gene is left open where the match is weak. Expanded clones get a size class; other rows say once, few or many, or leave the size out.

CASSLGPGTGELFF TGCGCCAGCAGCTTGGGACCGGGCACCGGGGAGCTGTTTTTT - TRBV5-1 - TRBJ2-2
CASSPPSSYEQYF TGTGCCAGCAGCCCCCCGAGCTCCTACGAGCAGTACTTC - TRBV3-1/TRBV3-2 - TRBJ2-7
CASSLDGYYEQYF TGTGCCAGCAGCTTAGACGGTTACTACGAGCAGTACTTC - TRBV7-2 - TRBJ2-7
CASSIAPPGTGALQETQYF TGTGCCAGTAGTATAGCCCCTCCGGGGACAGGGGCCTTACAAGAGACCCAGTACTTC - TRBV19 TRBD1 TRBJ2-5
CASKQADSNEKLFF TGTGCCAGTAAGCAGGCAGACTCCAATGAAAAACTGTTTTTT few TRBV19 - TRBJ1-4
CASSVFRTTNTGELFF TGCGCCAGCAGTGTGTTTCGGACCACAAACACCGGGGAGCTGTTTTTT - TRBV10-1 - TRBJ2-2
CASSYGVSTRTYEQYF TGTGCCAGCAGTTATGGGGTCAGCACTAGGACCTACGAGCAGTACTTC - TRBV6-2/TRBV6-3 - TRBJ2-7
CASSWTGGSVSGYTF TGCGCCAGCAGCTGGACAGGGGGCAGTGTTTCTGGCTACACCTTC - TRBV5-1 TRBD1 TRBJ1-2
CASSPDRAGANVLTF TGTGCCAGCAGCCCGGACAGGGCTGGGGCCAACGTCCTGACTTTC - TRBV9 TRBD1 TRBJ2-6
CASSRGTLNTEAFF TGTGCCAGCAGTCGCGGGACATTGAACACTGAAGCTTTCTTT - TRBV6-5 - TRBJ1-1
CASSQVQGAANTIYF TGTGCCAGCAGCCAAGTGCAGGGGGCTGCCAACACCATATATTTT - TRBV4-2 TRBD1 TRBJ1-3
CASSANSGANVLTF TGTGCCAGCAGCGCGAACTCTGGGGCCAACGTCCTGACTTTC - TRBV6-5 - TRBJ2-6
CASSLAGRQPQHF TGTGCCAGCAGCTTAGCGGGGAGGCAGCCCCAGCATTTT - TRBV11-2 - TRBJ1-5
CASSLDLHLVGQPQHF TGTGCCAGCAGCTTGGACTTACACCTTGTGGGTCAGCCCCAGCATTTT - TRBV5-5 - TRBJ1-5
CSASRQGGNTIYF TGCAGTGCTAGTAGACAGGGAGGGAACACCATATATTTT - TRBV20-1 TRBD1 TRBJ1-3
CASSEKGPGKNIQYF TGTGCCAGCAGTGAAAAGGGGCCGGGCAAAAACATTCAGTACTTC - TRBV2 - TRBJ2-4
CASSVGQGIAGIASTDTQYF TGTGCCAGCAGCGTGGGACAGGGTATAGCGGGGATCGCTAGCACAGATACGCAGTATTTT - TRBV9 - TRBJ2-3
CASSLAAGSIYNEQFF TGCGCCAGCAGCTTGGCGGCGGGAAGCATATACAATGAGCAGTTCTTC - TRBV5-1 - TRBJ2-1
CASSLDSSGGTTGELFF TGCGCCAGCAGCCTGGATAGTAGCGGGGGGACCACCGGGGAGCTGTTTTTT - TRBV4-3 TRBD2 TRBJ2-2
CASSYKGRNTEAFF TGTGCCAGCAGTTATAAGGGCCGAAACACTGAAGCTTTCTTT - TRBV6-5 - TRBJ1-1
CASSKGGTGPRGTNEKLFF TGTGCCAGCAGCAAAGGAGGTACGGGTCCTCGGGGAACTAATGAAAAACTGTTTTTT few TRBV21-1 - TRBJ1-4
CASSGHPGQLAYEQYF TGTGCCAGCAGTGGGCATCCGGGACAGTTAGCCTACGAGCAGTACTTC - TRBV25-1 TRBD1 TRBJ2-7
CASTEGVYEQYF TGTGCCAGCACCGAGGGGGTCTACGAGCAGTACTTC - TRBV6-5 - TRBJ2-7
CAWSVTDRTYEQYF TGTGCCTGGAGTGTTACGGACCGCACTTACGAGCAGTACTTC - TRBV30 - TRBJ2-7
CASSPKLEETQYF TGTGCCAGCTCACCAAAGCTAGAAGAGACCCAGTACTTC few TRBV18 - TRBJ2-5
CASSVDSSETQYF TGTGCCAGCAGCGTGGACAGTTCAGAGACCCAGTACTTC few TRBV5-4 - TRBJ2-5
CAIKEGPNTEAFF TGTGCCATCAAAGAGGGACCTAACACTGAAGCTTTCTTT - TRBV10-3 - TRBJ1-1
CASRSGSLREKLFF TGTGCCAGCCGGTCAGGCAGTCTTCGAGAAAAACTGTTTTTT - TRBV7-9 - TRBJ1-4
CASSQAGERGYTF TGTGCCAGCAGCCAAGCGGGCGAACGAGGCTACACCTTC - TRBV3-1/TRBV3-2 - TRBJ1-2
CSVTPGSASFSSEAFF TGCAGCGTCACACCCGGGAGCGCATCGTTTAGTTCTGAAGCTTTCTTT once TRBV29-1 - TRBJ1-1
CASSWRPLLAGLSYNEQFF TGTGCCAGCAGCTGGAGGCCGCTACTAGCGGGACTTTCCTACAATGAGCAGTTCTTC - TRBV5-6 TRBD2 TRBJ2-1
CASSYQTSGNGEQYF TGTGCCAGCAGTTACCAGACTAGCGGGAACGGCGAGCAGTACTTC - TRBV6-5 TRBD2 TRBJ2-7
CASSIGENYGYTF TGTGCCAGTAGTATTGGAGAAAACTATGGCTACACCTTC - TRBV19 - TRBJ1-2
CATPAGLAVYDEQFF TGTGCCACCCCTGCGGGACTAGCGGTTTACGATGAGCAGTTCTTC once TRBV15 TRBD2 TRBJ2-1
CASSENQGYGYGYTF TGTGCCAGCAGCGAAAATCAGGGGTACGGCTATGGCTACACCTTC - TRBV7-2 - TRBJ1-2
CASSEPASPAHNEQFF TGTGCCAGCAGTGAACCGGCCTCCCCAGCTCACAATGAGCAGTTCTTC - TRBV6-1 - TRBJ2-1
CASSQPRSGTSGRGEQFF TGTGCCAGCAGCCAGCCGCGCTCGGGAACTAGCGGGAGGGGTGAGCAGTTCTTC - TRBV28 TRBD2 TRBJ2-1
CASSQDRDTGGTQYF TGCGCCAGCAGCCAAGACAGGGACACAGGAGGGACCCAGTACTTC - TRBV4-1 - TRBJ2-5
CASSEHIGYEQYF TGTGCCAGCAGTGAACACATTGGGTACGAGCAGTACTTC - TRBV25-1 - TRBJ2-7
CAILAGGPGTGELFF TGTGCCATCCTCGCTGGGGGCCCGGGCACCGGGGAGCTGTTTTTT - TRBV7-2 - TRBJ2-2
CASRTGTANEKLFF TGTGCCAGTAGGACCGGAACCGCTAATGAAAAACTGTTTTTT - TRBV19 - TRBJ1-4
CASSPPVGLNEQFF TGTGCCAGCTCACCACCAGTGGGCCTCAATGAGCAGTTCTTC - TRBV18 - TRBJ2-1